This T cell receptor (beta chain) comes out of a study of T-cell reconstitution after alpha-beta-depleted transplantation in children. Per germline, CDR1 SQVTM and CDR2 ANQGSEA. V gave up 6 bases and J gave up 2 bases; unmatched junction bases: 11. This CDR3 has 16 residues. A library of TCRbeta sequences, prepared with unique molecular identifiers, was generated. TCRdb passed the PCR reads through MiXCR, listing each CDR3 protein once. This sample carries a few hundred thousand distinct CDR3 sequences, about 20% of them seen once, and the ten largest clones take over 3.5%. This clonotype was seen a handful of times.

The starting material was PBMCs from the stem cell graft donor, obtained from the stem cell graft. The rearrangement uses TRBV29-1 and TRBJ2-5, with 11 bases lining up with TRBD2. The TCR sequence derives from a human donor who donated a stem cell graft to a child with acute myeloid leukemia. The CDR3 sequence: CSVDEQGLAVQETQYF. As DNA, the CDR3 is TGCAGCGTCGACGAACAGGGACTAGCGGTACAAGAGACCCAGTACTTC.